This T cell receptor (beta chain) was sequenced during a study of blood T cell repertoires in COVID-19. Study details: Material from acute and convalescent COVID-19 was sourced from the United States, Italy and Spain. The analysed material was cDNA or gDNA that came from T cells, B-cell-depleted T cells, or PBMCs.

This clone was recorded a few times. Here immunoSEQ multiplex PCR was the method, and the copy in TCRdb shows in-frame clones only, minus some. This sample has 50,000 or so clones, with 77% found just once. This TCR derives from a human donor with active or convalescent COVID-19. The donor label of this sample is uncertain. The sample taken for sequencing was peripheral blood.

The CDR3 reads CASSEFGGREQYF. The CDR3 DNA sequence: TGTGCCAGTAGTGAATTCGGGGGTCGCGAGCAGTACTTC. The chain combines TRBV19 with TRBJ2-7; perhaps TRBD2 as D (6 bases). The CDR3 extends over 13 amino acids. Germline CDR1 is LNHDA and CDR2 is SQIVND (reference sequence). V dropped 5 bases and J dropped 6 bases, with 14 bases sitting between them.